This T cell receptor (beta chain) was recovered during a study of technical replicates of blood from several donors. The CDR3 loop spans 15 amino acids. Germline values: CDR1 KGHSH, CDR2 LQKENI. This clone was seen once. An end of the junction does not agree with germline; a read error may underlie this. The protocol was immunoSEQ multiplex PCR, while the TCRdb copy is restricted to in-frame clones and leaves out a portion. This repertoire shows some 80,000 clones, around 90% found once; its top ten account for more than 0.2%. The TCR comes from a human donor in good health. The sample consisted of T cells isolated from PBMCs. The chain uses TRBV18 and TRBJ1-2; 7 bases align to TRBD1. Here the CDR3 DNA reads TGTGCCAGCGCACCAACAGGGGACCTAGGCTATGGCTACACCTTC. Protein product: CASAPTGDLGYGYTF.